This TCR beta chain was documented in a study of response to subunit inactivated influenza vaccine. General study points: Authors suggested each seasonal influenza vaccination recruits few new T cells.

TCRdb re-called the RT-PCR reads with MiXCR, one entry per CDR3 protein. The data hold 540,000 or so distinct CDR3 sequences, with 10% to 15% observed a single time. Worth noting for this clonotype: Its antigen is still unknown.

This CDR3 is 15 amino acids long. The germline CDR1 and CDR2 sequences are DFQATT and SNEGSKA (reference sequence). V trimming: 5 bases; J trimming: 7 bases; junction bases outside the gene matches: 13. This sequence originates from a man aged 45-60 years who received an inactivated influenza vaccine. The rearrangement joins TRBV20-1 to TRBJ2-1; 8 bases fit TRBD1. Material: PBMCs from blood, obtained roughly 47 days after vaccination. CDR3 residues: CSAAPQGAWRNEQFF. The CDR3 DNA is TGCAGTGCTGCCCCCCAGGGGGCTTGGCGAAATGAGCAGTTCTTC.